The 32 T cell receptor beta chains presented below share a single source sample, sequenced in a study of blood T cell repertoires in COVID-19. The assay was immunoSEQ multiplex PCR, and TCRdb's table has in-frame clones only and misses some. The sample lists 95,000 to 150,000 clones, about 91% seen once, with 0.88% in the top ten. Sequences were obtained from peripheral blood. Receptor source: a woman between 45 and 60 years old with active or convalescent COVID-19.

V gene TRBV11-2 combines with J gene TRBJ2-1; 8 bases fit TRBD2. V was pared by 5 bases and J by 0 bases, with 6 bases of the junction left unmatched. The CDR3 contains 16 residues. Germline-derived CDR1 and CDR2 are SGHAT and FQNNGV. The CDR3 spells CASSAEREFSYNEQFF. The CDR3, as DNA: TGTGCCAGCAGCGCCGAGCGGGAGTTCTCCTACAATGAGCAGTTCTTC.

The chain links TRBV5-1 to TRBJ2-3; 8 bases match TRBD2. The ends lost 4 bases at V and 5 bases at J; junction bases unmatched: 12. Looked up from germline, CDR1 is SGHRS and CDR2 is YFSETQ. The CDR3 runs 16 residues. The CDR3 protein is CASSRLLTGGLDTQYF. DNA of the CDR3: TGCGCCAGCAGCCGACTCCTGACGGGAGGGCTAGATACGCAGTATTTT.

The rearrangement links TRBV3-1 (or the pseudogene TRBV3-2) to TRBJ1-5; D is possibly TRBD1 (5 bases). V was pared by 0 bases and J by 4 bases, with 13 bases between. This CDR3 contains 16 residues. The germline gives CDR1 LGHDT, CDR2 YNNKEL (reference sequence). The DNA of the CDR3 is TGTGCCAGCAGCCAAGAGGACAAAAACCAGAATCAGCCCCAGCATTTT. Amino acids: CASSQEDKNQNQPQHF.

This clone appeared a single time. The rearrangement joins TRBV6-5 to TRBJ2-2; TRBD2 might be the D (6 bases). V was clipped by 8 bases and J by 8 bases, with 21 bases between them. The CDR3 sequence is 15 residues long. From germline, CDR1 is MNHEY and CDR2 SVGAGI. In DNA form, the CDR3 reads TGTGCCAGCGGAGGGTTGGGGACTCCCACGGGGGAGCTGTTTTTT. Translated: CASGGLGTPTGELFF.

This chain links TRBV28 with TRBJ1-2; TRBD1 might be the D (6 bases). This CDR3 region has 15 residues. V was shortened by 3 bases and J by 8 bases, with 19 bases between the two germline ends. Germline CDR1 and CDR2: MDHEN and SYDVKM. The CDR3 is CASSFRRQAAKGYTF. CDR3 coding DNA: TGTGCCAGCAGTTTCAGGCGACAGGCCGCTAAGGGCTACACCTTC.

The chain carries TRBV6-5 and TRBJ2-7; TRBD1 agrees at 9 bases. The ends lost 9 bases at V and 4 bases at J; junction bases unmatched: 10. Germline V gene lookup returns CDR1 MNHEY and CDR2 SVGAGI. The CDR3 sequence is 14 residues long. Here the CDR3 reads CASTSTGGFYEQYF. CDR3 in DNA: TGTGCCAGTACCTCGACAGGGGGATTTTACGAGCAGTACTTC.

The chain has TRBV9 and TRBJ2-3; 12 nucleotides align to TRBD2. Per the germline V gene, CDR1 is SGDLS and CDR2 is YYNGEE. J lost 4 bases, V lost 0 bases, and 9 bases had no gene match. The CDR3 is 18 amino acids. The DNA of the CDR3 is TGTGCCAGCAGCGTAGCTTCCCTAGCGGGAGGGGGAGCAGATACGCAGTATTTT. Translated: CASSVASLAGGGADTQYF.

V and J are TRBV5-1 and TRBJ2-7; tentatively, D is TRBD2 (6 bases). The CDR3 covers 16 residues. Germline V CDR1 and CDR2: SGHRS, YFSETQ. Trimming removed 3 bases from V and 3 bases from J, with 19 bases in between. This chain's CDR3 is CASSSRLTSGFYEQYF. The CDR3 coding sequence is TGCGCCAGCAGCTCCCGACTGACTAGTGGTTTCTACGAGCAGTACTTC.

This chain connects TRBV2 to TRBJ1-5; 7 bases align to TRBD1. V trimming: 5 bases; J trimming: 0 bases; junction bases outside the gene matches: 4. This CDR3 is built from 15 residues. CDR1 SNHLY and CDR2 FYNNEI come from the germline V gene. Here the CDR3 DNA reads TGTGCCAGCAGTAGGACAGGTTATAGCAATCAGCCCCAGCATTTT. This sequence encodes CASSRTGYSNQPQHF.

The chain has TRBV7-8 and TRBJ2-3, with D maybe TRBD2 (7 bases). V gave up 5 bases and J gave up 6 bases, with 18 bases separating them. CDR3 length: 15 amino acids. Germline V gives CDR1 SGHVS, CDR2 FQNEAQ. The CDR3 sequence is CASSTRGGRGDTQYF. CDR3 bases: TGTGCCAGCAGCACCAGAGGGGGGAGGGGTGATACGCAGTATTTT.

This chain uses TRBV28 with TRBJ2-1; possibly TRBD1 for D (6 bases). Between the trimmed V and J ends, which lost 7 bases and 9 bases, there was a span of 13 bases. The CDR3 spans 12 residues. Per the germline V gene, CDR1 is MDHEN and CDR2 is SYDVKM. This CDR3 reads CASTSQGSEQFF. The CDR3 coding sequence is TGTGCCAGCACGTCACAGGGCAGTGAGCAGTTCTTC.

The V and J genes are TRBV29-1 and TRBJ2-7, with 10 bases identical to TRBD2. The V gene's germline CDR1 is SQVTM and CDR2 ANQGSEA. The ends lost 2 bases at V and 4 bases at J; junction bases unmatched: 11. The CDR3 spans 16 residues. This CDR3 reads CSVESQLAGERYEQYF. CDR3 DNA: TGCAGCGTTGAAAGTCAGCTAGCGGGAGAGAGGTACGAGCAGTACTTC.

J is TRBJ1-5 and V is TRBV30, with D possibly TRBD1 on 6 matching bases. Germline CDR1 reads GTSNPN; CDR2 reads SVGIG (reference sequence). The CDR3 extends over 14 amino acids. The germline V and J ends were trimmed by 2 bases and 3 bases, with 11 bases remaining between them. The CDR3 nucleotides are TGTGCCTGGAGTTCAGGGGCTTTCAATCAGCCCCAGCATTTT. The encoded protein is CAWSSGAFNQPQHF.

Written as DNA, the CDR3 is TGTGCCAGCAGCGTATCGCCCCATTCGGAGCGGGCCACAGATACGCAGTATTTT. Translated: CASSVSPHSERATDTQYF. This chain joins TRBV9 and TRBJ2-3; D may be TRBD2 (6 bases). Between the trimmed V and J ends, which lost 1 base and 2 bases, there was a span of 20 bases. This CDR3 has 18 amino acids. The germline gives CDR1 SGDLS, CDR2 YYNGEE.

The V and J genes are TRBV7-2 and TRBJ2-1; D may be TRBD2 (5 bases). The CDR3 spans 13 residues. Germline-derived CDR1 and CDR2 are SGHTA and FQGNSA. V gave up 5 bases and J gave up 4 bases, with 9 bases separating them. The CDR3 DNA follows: TGTGCCAGCAGCGCAACTAGTTACAATGAGCAGTTCTTC. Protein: CASSATSYNEQFF. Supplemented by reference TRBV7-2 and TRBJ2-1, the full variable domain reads GAGVSQSPSNKVTEKGKDVELRCDPISGHTALYWYRQSLGQGLEFLIYFQGNSAPDKSGLPSDRFSAERTGGSVSTLTIQRTQQEDSAVYLCASSATSYNEQFFGPGTRLTVL.

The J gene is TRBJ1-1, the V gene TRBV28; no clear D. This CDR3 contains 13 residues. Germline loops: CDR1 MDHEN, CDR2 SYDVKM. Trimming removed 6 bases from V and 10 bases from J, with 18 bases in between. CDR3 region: CASSSLWRAGAFF. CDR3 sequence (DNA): TGTGCCAGCAGCTCCCTTTGGAGGGCTGGAGCTTTCTTT.

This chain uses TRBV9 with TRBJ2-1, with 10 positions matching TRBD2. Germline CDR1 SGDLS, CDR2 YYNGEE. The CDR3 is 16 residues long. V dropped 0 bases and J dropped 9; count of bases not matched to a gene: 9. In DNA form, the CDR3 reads TGTGCCAGCAGCGTAGTGGCTAGCGGGAGACGTGGTGAGCAGTTCTTC. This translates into CASSVVASGRRGEQFF.

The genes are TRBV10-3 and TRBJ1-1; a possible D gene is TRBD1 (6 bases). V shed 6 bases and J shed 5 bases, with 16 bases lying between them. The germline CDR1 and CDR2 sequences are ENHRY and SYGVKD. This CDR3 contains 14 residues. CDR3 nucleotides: TGTGCCATCAGCGGGGTAGGGGGTCTAACTGAAGCTTTCTTT. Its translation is CAISGVGGLTEAFF.

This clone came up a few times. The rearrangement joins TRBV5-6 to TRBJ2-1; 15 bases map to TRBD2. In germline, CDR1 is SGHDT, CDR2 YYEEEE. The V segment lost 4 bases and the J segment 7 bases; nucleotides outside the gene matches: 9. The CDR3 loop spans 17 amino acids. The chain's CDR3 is CASSPRTSGRERNEQFF. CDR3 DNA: TGTGCCAGCAGCCCTCGGACTAGCGGGAGGGAGCGGAATGAGCAGTTCTTC.

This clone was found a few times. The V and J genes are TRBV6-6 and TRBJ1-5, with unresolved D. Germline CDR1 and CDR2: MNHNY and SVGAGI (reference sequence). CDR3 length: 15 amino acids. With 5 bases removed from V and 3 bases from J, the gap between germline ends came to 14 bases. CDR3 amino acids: CASSHAAGHNQPQHF. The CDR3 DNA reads TGTGCCAGCAGTCACGCCGCGGGCCACAATCAGCCCCAGCATTTT.

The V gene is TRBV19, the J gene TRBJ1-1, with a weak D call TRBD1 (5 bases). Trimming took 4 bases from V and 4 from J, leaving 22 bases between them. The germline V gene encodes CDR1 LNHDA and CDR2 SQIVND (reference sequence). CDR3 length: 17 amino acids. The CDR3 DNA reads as TGTGCCAGTAGTACGGTTCACTCCGGTATGGGGGGCACTGAAGCTTTCTTT. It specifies CASSTVHSGMGGTEAFF. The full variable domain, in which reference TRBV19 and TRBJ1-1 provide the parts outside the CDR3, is DGGITQSPKYLFRKEGQNVTLSCEQNLNHDAMYWYRQDPGQGLRLIYYSQIVNDFQKGDIAEGYSVSREKKESFPLTVTSAQKNPTAFYLCASSTVHSGMGGTEAFFGQGTRLTVV.

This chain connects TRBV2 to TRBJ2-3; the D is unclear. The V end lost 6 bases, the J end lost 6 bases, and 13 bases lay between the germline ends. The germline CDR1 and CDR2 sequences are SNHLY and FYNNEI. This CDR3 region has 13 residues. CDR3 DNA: TGTGCCAGCAGCGTTCAGGTTTGGGATACGCAGTATTTT. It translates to CASSVQVWDTQYF.

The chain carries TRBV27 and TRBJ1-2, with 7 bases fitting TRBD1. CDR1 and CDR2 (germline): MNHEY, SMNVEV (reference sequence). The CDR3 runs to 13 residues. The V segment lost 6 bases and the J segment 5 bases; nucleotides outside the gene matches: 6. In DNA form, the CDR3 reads TGTGCCAGCAGCGGGACAGAGATGTATGGCTACACCTTC. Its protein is CASSGTEMYGYTF.

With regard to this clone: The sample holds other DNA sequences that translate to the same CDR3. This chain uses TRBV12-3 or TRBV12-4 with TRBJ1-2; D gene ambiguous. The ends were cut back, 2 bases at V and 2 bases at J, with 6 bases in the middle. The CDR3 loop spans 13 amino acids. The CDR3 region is CASSLSSNYGYTF. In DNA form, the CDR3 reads TGTGCCAGCAGTTTATCCTCGAACTATGGCTACACCTTC.

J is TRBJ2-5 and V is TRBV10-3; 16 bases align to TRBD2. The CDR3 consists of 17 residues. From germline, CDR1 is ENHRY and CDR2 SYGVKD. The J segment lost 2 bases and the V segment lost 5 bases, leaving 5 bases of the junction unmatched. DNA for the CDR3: TGTGCCATCAGTCAGGGGGGACTAGCGGGAGGGCAAGAGACCCAGTACTTC. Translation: CAISQGGLAGGQETQYF.

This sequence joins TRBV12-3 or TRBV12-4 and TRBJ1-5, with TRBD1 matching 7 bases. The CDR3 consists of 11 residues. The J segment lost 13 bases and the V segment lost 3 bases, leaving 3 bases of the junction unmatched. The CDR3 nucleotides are TGTGCCAGCAGTTTGACAGGGCCTCAGCATTTT. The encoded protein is CASSLTGPQHF.

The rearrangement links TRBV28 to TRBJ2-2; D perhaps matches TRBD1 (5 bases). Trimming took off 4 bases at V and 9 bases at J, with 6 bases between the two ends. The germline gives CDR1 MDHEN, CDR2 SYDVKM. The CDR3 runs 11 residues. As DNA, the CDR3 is TGTGCCAGCAGTTCAGGGAGGGAGCTGTTTTTT. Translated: CASSSGRELFF.

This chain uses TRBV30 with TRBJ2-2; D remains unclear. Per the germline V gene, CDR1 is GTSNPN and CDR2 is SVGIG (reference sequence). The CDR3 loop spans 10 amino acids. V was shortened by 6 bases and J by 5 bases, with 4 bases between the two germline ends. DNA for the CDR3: TGTGCCTGTCGGACCGGGGAGCTGTTTTTT. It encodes CACRTGELFF.

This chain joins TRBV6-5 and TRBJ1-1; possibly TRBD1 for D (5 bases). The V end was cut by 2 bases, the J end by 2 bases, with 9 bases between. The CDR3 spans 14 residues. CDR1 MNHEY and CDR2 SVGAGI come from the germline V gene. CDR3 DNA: TGTGCCAGCAGTTACCAGGGAAAAAACACTGAAGCTTTCTTT. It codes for CASSYQGKNTEAFF.

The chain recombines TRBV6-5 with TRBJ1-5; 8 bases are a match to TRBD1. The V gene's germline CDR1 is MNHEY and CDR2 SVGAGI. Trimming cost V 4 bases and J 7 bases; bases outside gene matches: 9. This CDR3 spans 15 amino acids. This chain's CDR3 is CASSLYRGIGQPQHF. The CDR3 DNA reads TGTGCCAGCAGTTTGTACAGGGGGATAGGGCAGCCCCAGCATTTT.

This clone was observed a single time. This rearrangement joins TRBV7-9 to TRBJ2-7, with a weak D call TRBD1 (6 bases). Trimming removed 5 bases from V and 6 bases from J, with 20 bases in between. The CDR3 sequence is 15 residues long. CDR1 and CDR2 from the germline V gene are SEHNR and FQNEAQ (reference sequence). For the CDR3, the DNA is TGTGCCAGCAGCATAGAAACCCAGGGGTGGGTCGAGCAGTACTTC. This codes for CASSIETQGWVEQYF.

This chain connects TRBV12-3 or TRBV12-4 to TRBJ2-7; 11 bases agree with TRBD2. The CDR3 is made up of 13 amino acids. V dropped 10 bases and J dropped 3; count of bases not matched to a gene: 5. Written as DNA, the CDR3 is TGTGCCACCAGACTAGCGGGATTCTACGAGCAGTACTTC. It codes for CATRLAGFYEQYF.